These T cell receptor beta chains were read from a single sample in a study of OX40 agonist ivuxolimab in advanced cancers. Assay: immunoSEQ multiplex PCR; the TCRdb copy retains only in-frame clones and omits some. Seen here are about 17,000 clones, about four fifths observed once, and the top ten hold roughly 12%. The source was CD4+ or CD8+ T cells sorted from blood, collected in a trial of the OX40 agonist ivuxolimab. The receptors here all came from an adult with an advanced solid tumor such as melanoma, head and neck, liver or kidney cancer. Both conserved end residues are trimmed from each CDR3. Each record gives: J gene, V gene, CDR3 protein.

TRBJ2-1	TRBV11-2	ASSPSHEQF
TRBJ2-7	TRBV5-6	ASSRPTYEQY
TRBJ2-3	TRBV7-7	ASSRLGQSTDTQY
TRBJ2-7	TRBV5-4	ASSSSLGTPKPSYGEQY
TRBJ2-1	TRBV19	ASSRPGGSINEQF
TRBJ2-2	TRBV19	ASSIGDRVELAGELF
TRBJ2-1	TRBV19	ASSVREVRAHNEQF
TRBJ1-1	TRBV5-1	ASSQGQVFMNTEAF
TRBJ2-2	TRBV7-8	AGSGGETSNTGELF
TRBJ1-1	TRBV6-5	ASSYGGNTEAF
TRBJ2-2	TRBV4-1	ASSQAAQGASGELF
TRBJ1-5	TRBV18	ASSHSGQGKLSNQPQH
TRBJ2-1	TRBV9	ASSVGQGMF
TRBJ2-7	TRBV9	ASSATGTSYEQY
TRBJ2-7	TRBV28	ASSPRTSYEQY
TRBJ2-3	TRBV7-9	ASSTGTASTDTQY
TRBJ1-5	TRBV28	ASSLGTGNPYSNQPQH
TRBJ2-7	TRBV19	ASSGEAGPYEQY
TRBJ2-1	TRBV19	ASSISGSYYNEQF
TRBJ2-3	TRBV30	AWSVGGVTDTQY
TRBJ2-1	TRBV6-1	ASSDHTLSSSEQF
TRBJ2-5	TRBV11-2	ASSLGSAGLVETQY
TRBJ1-4	TRBV19	ASSQLGGEKLF
TRBJ2-1	TRBV6-6	ASSGGLAGVDNEQF
TRBJ2-1	TRBV10-3	AISGSGTYNEQF
TRBJ2-7	TRBV5-7	ASRPDRDYEQY
TRBJ1-1	TRBV19	ASSPTVNTEAF
TRBJ2-7	TRBV28	ASSSHTSGDYYEQY
TRBJ2-3	TRBV2	ASIPTSTDTQY
TRBJ2-5	TRBV7-9	ASSLALGWQETQY
TRBJ2-2	TRBV6-5	ASSYSTGRDTGELF
TRBJ2-7	TRBV7-8	ASSLYRDRRRLGGSRDEQY
TRBJ2-6	TRBV5-4	ASSLSGANVLT
TRBJ2-7	TRBV11-2	ASSLDSGYMGEQY
TRBJ1-3	TRBV7-8	ASSLVNGPVGNTIY
TRBJ2-2	TRBV27	ASSLTGELF
TRBJ2-2	TRBV27	ASRTGPLTGELF
TRBJ2-1	TRBV9	ASSPGRGSDEQF
TRBJ2-1	TRBV7-9	ASTSGRNFNEQF
TRBJ2-7	TRBV7-6	ASSSGSGINEQY
TRBJ2-7	TRBV11-1	ASSSTGLHEQY
TRBJ2-7	TRBV2	ASRTQLYEQY
TRBJ2-1	TRBV18	ASSPARDTAYNEQF
TRBJ1-6	TRBV19	ASSISGTPLH
TRBJ2-5	TRBV28	ASSFFGGGGETQY
TRBJ1-1	TRBV30	ACLPGGRSNTEAF
TRBJ2-1	TRBV11-2	ASRATVLVYNEQF
TRBJ2-7	TRBV28	ASSRVSSYEQY
TRBJ2-2	TRBV29-1	SVAAGGPGTGELF
TRBJ2-1	TRBV5-4	ASSFTEHLF
TRBJ2-7	TRBV27	ASSLGLANEEY
TRBJ2-2	TRBV9	ASSVATQGANTGELF
TRBJ2-7	TRBV5-1	ASSLAMTQQSYYEQY
.	TRBV9	ASSEGRSSSYEQY
TRBJ1-1	TRBV6-4	ASSLQENTEAF
.	TRBV7-9	ASSLDDSYEQY
TRBJ1-1	TRBV9	ASSSPGRAAEAF
TRBJ2-7	TRBV5-5	ASSLAEHYEQY
TRBJ2-5	TRBV7-9	ASSLLSGYETQY
TRBJ2-7	TRBV7-9	ASSSIDDRGGAYEQY